These T cell receptor beta chains were read from a single sample in a study of yellow fever vaccine responses in identical twins. TCRdb re-derived calls from the RT-PCR reads in MiXCR, one entry per CDR3 protein. The sample has almost 9,000 distinct CDR3 sequences, over 80% seen once. Specimen: T cells from blood (PBMCs), unsorted or a sorted subset (not recorded which), collected before or after yellow fever vaccination (not recorded which). Receptors originate from a young woman who received the yellow fever vaccine. CDR3s leave out the opening cysteine and the closing phenylalanine or tryptophan.

v_gene	j_gene	CDR3aa
TRBV21-1	TRBJ1-2	ASSSLTGQGYGYT
TRBV14	TRBJ2-2	ASSSGQGFTGELF
TRBV2	TRBJ2-4	ASSEGQGGNIQY
TRBV13	TRBJ2-5	ASANQALETQY
TRBV5-4	TRBJ2-7	ASSLAGGTTSFYEQY
TRBV29-1	TRBJ2-5	SVTPGGVETQY
TRBV6-5	TRBJ2-6	ASSSQGSGANVLT
TRBV12-3/TRBV12-4	TRBJ2-3	ASSPLFSGTDTQY
TRBV3-1	TRBJ2-5	ASSQDPLAGARKTQY
TRBV19	TRBJ1-1	ASKRGENTEAF
TRBV10-3	TRBJ1-1	AISIVGTKNTEAF